This T cell receptor (beta chain) was captured in a study of blood T cell repertoires in COVID-19. Produced via immunoSEQ multiplex PCR; TCRdb's table is partial and in-frame only. The table has roughly 28,000 clones, about 90% seen once. The CDR3 length is 14 residues. Deletions cut 6 bases from V and 1 base from J, with 12 bases between. Germline CDR1 is MDHEN and CDR2 is SYDVKM. The chain employs TRBV28 and TRBJ1-1, with a weak D call TRBD1 (5 bases). Sequenced: peripheral blood. The TCR comes from a woman in her 50s with active COVID-19. The CDR3 coding sequence is TGTGCCAGCAGCGCTGGGGCGGCGAACACTGAAGCTTTCTTT. The encoded protein is CASSAGAANTEAFF. Full variable domain (remainder filled in from reference TRBV28 and TRBJ1-1): DVKVTQSSRYLVKRTGEKVFLECVQDMDHENMFWYRQDPGLGLRLIYFSYDVKMKEKGDIPEGYSVSREKKERFSLILESASTNQTSMYLCASSAGAANTEAFFGQGTRLTVV.